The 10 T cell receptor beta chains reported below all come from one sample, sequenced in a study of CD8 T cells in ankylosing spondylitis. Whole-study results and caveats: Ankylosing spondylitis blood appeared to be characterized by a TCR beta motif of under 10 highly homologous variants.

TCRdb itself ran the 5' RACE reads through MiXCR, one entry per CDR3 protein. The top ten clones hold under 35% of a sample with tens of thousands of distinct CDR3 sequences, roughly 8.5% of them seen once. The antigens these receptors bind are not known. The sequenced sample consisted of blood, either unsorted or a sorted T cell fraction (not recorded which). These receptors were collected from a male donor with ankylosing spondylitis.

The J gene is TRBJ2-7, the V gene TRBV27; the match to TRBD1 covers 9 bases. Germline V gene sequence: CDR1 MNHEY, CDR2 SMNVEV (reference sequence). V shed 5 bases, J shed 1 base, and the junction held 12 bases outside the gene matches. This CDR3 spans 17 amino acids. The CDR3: CASSPITGTGISYEQYF. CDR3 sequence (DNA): TGTGCCAGCAGTCCAATTACCGGGACAGGGATATCCTACGAGCAGTACTTC.

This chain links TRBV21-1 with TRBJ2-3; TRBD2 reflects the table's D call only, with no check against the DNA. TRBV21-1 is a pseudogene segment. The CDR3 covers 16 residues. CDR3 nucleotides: TGTGCCAGCAGCAAAGCAAGGCTAGCGGGATCAGATACGCAGTATTTT. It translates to CASSKARLAGSDTQYF.

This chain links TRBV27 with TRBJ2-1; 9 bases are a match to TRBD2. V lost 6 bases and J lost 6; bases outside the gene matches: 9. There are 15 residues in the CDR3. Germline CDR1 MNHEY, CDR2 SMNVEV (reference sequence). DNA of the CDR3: TGTGCCAGCAGGCTAGGACTAGCGAGCCCCAATGAGCAGTTCTTC. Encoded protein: CASRLGLASPNEQFF.

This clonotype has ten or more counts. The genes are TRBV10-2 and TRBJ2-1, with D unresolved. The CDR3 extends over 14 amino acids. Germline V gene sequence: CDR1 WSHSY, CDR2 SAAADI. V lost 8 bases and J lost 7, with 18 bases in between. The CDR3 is CASSESSTLNEQFF. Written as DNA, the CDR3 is TGCGCCAGCTCGGAGTCCAGTACCCTTAATGAGCAGTTCTTC.

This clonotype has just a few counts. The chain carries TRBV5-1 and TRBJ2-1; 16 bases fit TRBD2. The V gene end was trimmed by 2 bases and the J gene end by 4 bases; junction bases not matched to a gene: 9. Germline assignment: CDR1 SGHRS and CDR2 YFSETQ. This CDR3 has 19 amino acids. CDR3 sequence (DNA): TGCGCCAGCAGCTTACGCGGGACTAGCGGGAGGGCCAATTACAATGAGCAGTTCTTC. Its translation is CASSLRGTSGRANYNEQFF. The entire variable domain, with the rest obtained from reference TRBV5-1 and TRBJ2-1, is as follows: KAGVTQTPRYLIKTRGQQVTLSCSPISGHRSVSWYQQTPGQGLQFLFEYFSETQRNKGNFPGRFSGRQFSNSRSEMNVSTLELGDSALYLCASSLRGTSGRANYNEQFFGPGTRLTVL.

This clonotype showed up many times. CDR3 loop: CASSPRGYTGELFF. DNA of the CDR3: TGTGCCAGCAGCCCGAGGGGGTACACCGGGGAGCTGTTTTTT. The genes are TRBV7-9 and TRBJ2-2, with D maybe TRBD1 (6 bases). The germline V and J ends were trimmed by 5 bases and 3 bases, with 10 bases remaining between them. Germline CDR1 is SEHNR and CDR2 is FQNEAQ (reference sequence). The CDR3 sequence is 14 residues long.

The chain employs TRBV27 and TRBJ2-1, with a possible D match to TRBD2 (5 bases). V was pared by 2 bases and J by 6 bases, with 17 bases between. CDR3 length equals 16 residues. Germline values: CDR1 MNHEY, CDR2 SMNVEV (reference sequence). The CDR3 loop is CASSLGGGLWSNEQFF. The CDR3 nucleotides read TGTGCCAGCAGTTTAGGAGGCGGCCTTTGGAGCAATGAGCAGTTCTTC.

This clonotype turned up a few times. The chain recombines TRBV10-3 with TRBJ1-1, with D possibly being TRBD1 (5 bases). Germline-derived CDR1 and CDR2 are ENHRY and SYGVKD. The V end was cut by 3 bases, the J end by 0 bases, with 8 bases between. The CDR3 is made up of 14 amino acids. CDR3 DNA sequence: TGTGCCATCAGTGACGGGGGAATGAACACTGAAGCTTTCTTT. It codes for CAISDGGMNTEAFF.

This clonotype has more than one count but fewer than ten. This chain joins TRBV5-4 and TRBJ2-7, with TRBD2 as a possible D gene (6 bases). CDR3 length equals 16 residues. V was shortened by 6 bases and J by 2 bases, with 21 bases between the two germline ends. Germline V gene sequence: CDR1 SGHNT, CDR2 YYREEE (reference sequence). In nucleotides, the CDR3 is TGTGCCAGCACCTACGGGGTCGGGGGTTCGGCCTACGAGCAGTACTTC. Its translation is CASTYGVGGSAYEQYF.

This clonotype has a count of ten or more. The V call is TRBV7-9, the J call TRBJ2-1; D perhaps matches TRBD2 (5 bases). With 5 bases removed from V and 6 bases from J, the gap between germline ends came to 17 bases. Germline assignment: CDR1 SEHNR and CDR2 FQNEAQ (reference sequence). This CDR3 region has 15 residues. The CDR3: CASSLSQGAVNEQFF. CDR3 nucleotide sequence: TGTGCCAGCAGCCTTAGTCAAGGAGCGGTCAATGAGCAGTTCTTC.